These T cell receptor beta chains were read from a single sample in a study of CD8+ T cells in alopecia areata. TCRdb's table, derived via immunoSEQ multiplex PCR, lists solely in-frame clones and lacks some. This sample yields 110,000 to 150,000 clones, of which roughly 50% are seen a single time; 15% to 20% belongs to the top ten. The specimen comprised CD8+ T cells sorted from blood, sampled at week 4, from a patient treated with tofacitinib. The receptors were sampled from a human donor with alopecia areata. CDR3s include the opening cysteine and the closing phenylalanine or tryptophan. D genes are given only for firm matches. Only part of the rows carry a size: once, few, many, or a class if the clone is expanded.

abundance	d_gene	v_gene	j_gene	CDR3aa
NA	NA	TRBV7-6	TRBJ2-5	CASSLWQDQETQYF
NA	NA	TRBV7-9	TRBJ2-2	CASSIPRSHPNTGELFF
NA	NA	TRBV5-1	TRBJ2-7	CASSHADLTWGAYEQYF
NA	TRBD2	TRBV5-6	TRBJ2-7	CASSGAYYEQYF
few	NA	TRBV29-1	TRBJ2-7	CSVEGARTYEQYF
NA	TRBD2	TRBV6-5	TRBJ2-7	CASSSTSGGPYEQYF
NA	NA	TRBV15	TRBJ1-2	CATSLQGRGADYGYTF
NA	NA	TRBV10-3	TRBJ1-5	CAISNQSNQPQHF
NA	TRBD1	TRBV29-1	TRBJ2-7	CSVDLETGVNEQYF
NA	TRBD1	TRBV13	TRBJ2-7	CASSLGQGASYEQYF
NA	NA	TRBV6-5	TRBJ1-1	CASRGGNMNTEAFF
NA	TRBD1	TRBV6-1	TRBJ1-2	CASSEPGQETGNGYTF
NA	NA	TRBV27	TRBJ1-2	CASAPRGYDGYTF
NA	NA	TRBV13	TRBJ1-2	CASSLDLKRDGYTF
few	NA	TRBV15	TRBJ2-7	CATSRAGDSYEQYF
NA	NA	TRBV9	TRBJ2-1	CASSVGGAKSNEQFF
NA	TRBD1	TRBV2	TRBJ1-6	CASSTPSTGGYNSPLHF
few	NA	TRBV14	TRBJ2-2	CASSQGVTGELFF
NA	NA	TRBV29-1	TRBJ2-5	CSVDLQSSQETQYF
NA	NA	TRBV29-1	TRBJ2-7	CSATGVYSYEQYF
few	NA	TRBV7-8	TRBJ2-1	CASSLGTEVQFF
NA	NA	TRBV10-3	TRBJ2-7	CATSGRPSYEQYF
NA	NA	TRBV6-5	TRBJ1-1	CASSYGRVNTEAFF
NA	NA	TRBV30	TRBJ2-2	CASSPDTGELFF
NA	TRBD1	TRBV6-6	TRBJ2-5	CATTGTGEVETQYF
NA	TRBD1	TRBV11-2	TRBJ2-7	CASSFGTAYEQYF
NA	NA	TRBV19	TRBJ1-2	CASSPDPEGYTF